Given below is one T cell receptor (beta chain) in context. The study enrolled healthy HIV-negative adults without recent acute infections or vaccinations as donors. Caucasian adults residing in Nashville, Tennessee made up all the donors. Sequencing used immunoSEQ multiplex PCR; TCRdb keeps in-frame clones, though not all of them. The table shows 190,000 or so clones, with 65% to 80% occurring only once. CDR3 size: 16 residues. Germline CDR1 is SGHKS and CDR2 is YYEKEE (reference sequence). The V gene lost 4 bases and the J gene lost 5 bases, with 18 bases spanning the gap. These data originate in a study of shared clonotypes between healthy human individuals.

This clonotype originated in a man aged 25-45 years in good health. The V and J genes are TRBV5-5 and TRBJ2-2; D could derive from TRBD1 or TRBD2 (5 bases each). Sequencing was performed on memory CD4+ T cells sorted from blood. Subset in this sample: CD45RA-negative fraction. As DNA, the CDR3 is TGTGCCAGCAGCACGGGACCGGTAGTTCGGACCGGGGAGCTGTTTTTT. Its translation: CASSTGPVVRTGELFF.